The next 5 T cell receptor beta chains were all read from a single sample in a study of T cell responses to AZD1222 COVID-19 vaccine. Method: immunoSEQ multiplex PCR; TCRdb's copy keeps in-frame clones and lacks some. Among roughly 100,000 clones listed, around 91% were seen once. The sample here was peripheral blood, taken on day 0 of AZD1222 vaccination. The source of these receptors is an adult in good health.

This clone occurred a few times. The chain carries TRBV3-1 (or the pseudogene TRBV3-2) and TRBJ1-2; no firm D call. CDR3 size: 11 residues. V was cut by 0 bases and J by 9 bases, with 5 bases left in between. In germline, CDR1 is LGHDT, CDR2 YNNKEL (reference sequence). This chain's CDR3 is CASSQDWSYTF. CDR3 DNA sequence: TGTGCCAGCAGCCAAGATTGGAGCTACACCTTC.

The CDR3 spells CASSFGGPGEQYF. CDR3 DNA sequence: TGTGCCAGCAGTTTCGGGGGGCCTGGGGAGCAGTACTTC. J is TRBJ2-7 and V is TRBV12-3 or TRBV12-4, with D possibly being TRBD2 (7 bases). CDR3 length equals 13 residues. The ends were cut back, 3 bases at V and 7 bases at J, with 13 bases in the middle.

This rearrangement joins TRBV7-3 to TRBJ1-1, with unresolved D. This CDR3 has 15 residues. Between the trimmed V and J ends, which lost 5 bases and 7 bases, there was a span of 20 bases. Germline CDR1 is SGHTA and CDR2 is FQGTGA. Here the CDR3 DNA reads TGTGCCAGCAGCCCGACCCCCAAGGCTGAAGGTGAAGCTTTCTTT. Protein product: CASSPTPKAEGEAFF.

This rearrangement joins TRBV10-3 to TRBJ2-7; 9 bases are a match to TRBD2. The CDR3 covers 15 residues. The V segment lost 3 bases and the J segment 2 bases; nucleotides outside the gene matches: 5. CDR1 is ENHRY and CDR2 is SYGVKD in the germline V gene. Here the CDR3 DNA reads TGTGCCATCAGTGAATCGGCGGGGGGGACCTACGAGCAGTACTTC. The encoded protein is CAISESAGGTYEQYF.

The chain couples TRBV7-3 to TRBJ1-1; TRBD1 aligns across 7 bases. This CDR3 contains 15 residues. CDR1 is SGHTA, CDR2 FQGTGA, per germline. Unmatched junction bases numbered 5, after V lost 1 base and J lost 3 bases. The CDR3: CASSLNGQAYTEAFF. CDR3 coding DNA: TGTGCCAGCAGCTTAAATGGACAGGCTTACACTGAAGCTTTCTTT.